A selection of T cell receptor beta chains follows, all from one sample in a study of cytomegalovirus exposure and HLA in healthy donors. Assay: immunoSEQ multiplex PCR; the TCRdb copy retains only in-frame clones and omits some. The profile covers a few hundred thousand clones, with about 82% appearing a single time and 2.5% to 3% taken by the ten largest. Sequenced sample: PBMCs. The origin of the receptors is a man aged 30-40 years in good health and CMV-seronegative. Each CDR3 is given with its conserved first and last residue. Fields, in order: J gene, clone size, D gene, V gene, CDR3 DNA, CDR3 protein. The D gene is left open where the match is weak. The listing skips clone size in some rows; elsewhere it reads once, few, many or a size class.

J: TRBJ1-5
size: NA
D: NA
V: TRBV6-6
DNA: TGTGCCAGCAGAGCCGGAGGGTTCCAACAGCCCCAGCATTTT
CDR3: CASRAGGFQQPQHF

J: TRBJ1-4
size: NA
D: NA
V: TRBV19
DNA: TGTGCCAGTAGTATAGCGTTCGGGGACAAAAATGAAAAACTGTTTTTT
CDR3: CASSIAFGDKNEKLFF

J: TRBJ2-3
size: NA
D: TRBD2
V: TRBV7-8
DNA: TGTGCCAGCAGTTTACTAGCGAGCCGCTCGACTAGCACAGATACGCAGTATTTT
CDR3: CASSLLASRSTSTDTQYF

J: TRBJ1-6
size: NA
D: TRBD1
V: TRBV7-2
DNA: TGTGCCAGCAGCTTAGGACAGGGCGATTGGCCACCCCTCCACTTT
CDR3: CASSLGQGDWPPLHF

J: TRBJ1-2
size: NA
D: NA
V: TRBV7-9
DNA: TGTGCCAGCAGCTCGATCGTCGGGGAGGGCAGCTATGGCTACACCTTC
CDR3: CASSSIVGEGSYGYTF

J: TRBJ1-2
size: few
D: TRBD1
V: TRBV7-3
DNA: TGTGCCAGCAGCCAGTCTCCGACAGGGGATGGCTACACCTTC
CDR3: CASSQSPTGDGYTF

J: TRBJ1-5
size: NA
D: NA
V: TRBV19
DNA: TGTGCCAGTAGTGATTCCGGGAAACAGCCCCAGCATTTT
CDR3: CASSDSGKQPQHF

J: TRBJ2-5
size: NA
D: TRBD2
V: TRBV18
DNA: TGTGCCAGCTCACCACGCGGGACTAGGGATCAGACCCAGTACTTC
CDR3: CASSPRGTRDQTQYF

J: TRBJ1-2
size: few
D: NA
V: TRBV28
DNA: TGTGCCAGCAGTTTAGCAGGGTATGGCTACACCTTC
CDR3: CASSLAGYGYTF

J: TRBJ2-7
size: few
D: NA
V: TRBV18
DNA: TGTGCCAGCTCGGAAGGGACAGCTACCTCCGGGAGCGAGCAGTACTTC
CDR3: CASSEGTATSGSEQYF

J: TRBJ1-5
size: NA
D: TRBD1
V: TRBV7-9
DNA: TGTGCCATCCCCGGGGACAGGGATCAGCCCCAGCATTTT
CDR3: CAIPGDRDQPQHF

J: TRBJ1-2
size: once
D: NA
V: TRBV4-2
DNA: TGTGCCAGCAGCCAAGATCCCCAGGTCCGGGGCTACACCTTC
CDR3: CASSQDPQVRGYTF

J: TRBJ2-3
size: few
D: TRBD1
V: TRBV9
DNA: TGTGCCAGCAGCTTCCGCCCGGGACAGGGGGCGGGAGATACGCAGTATTTT
CDR3: CASSFRPGQGAGDTQYF

J: TRBJ1-1
size: few
D: NA
V: TRBV27
DNA: TGTGCCAGCAGTTTATCGTATCGCCCAGGGAACACTGAAGCTTTCTTT
CDR3: CASSLSYRPGNTEAFF

J: TRBJ2-2
size: NA
D: NA
V: TRBV28
DNA: TGTGCCAGCTTTAAGTACGGGGGGCACACCGGGGAGCTGTTTTTT
CDR3: CASFKYGGHTGELFF

J: TRBJ2-3
size: NA
D: TRBD2
V: TRBV5-1
DNA: TGCGCCAGCAGCTTGATCATCCTAGGCGGACTAGCTGAAACAGATACGCAGTATTTT
CDR3: CASSLIILGGLAETDTQYF